These 28 T cell receptor beta chains came from one sample sequenced in a study of immune heterogeneity within non-small cell lung tumors. A multiplex PCR containing 32 V primers and 13 J primers was used to amplify TCR beta CDR3. TCRdb passed the multiplex PCR reads through MiXCR, listing each CDR3 protein once. The repertoire holds fewer than 15,000 distinct CDR3 sequences, with about 23% as singletons. The starting template was genomic DNA from bulk tumor, approximately 630 ng per sample. While surgery was under way, several biopsies spaced far apart were taken per primary tumor. Patients had untreated, newly diagnosed non-small cell lung cancer and underwent curative surgery. The specimen was lung tumor tissue. The receptors derive from a man aged 50 to 59 with non-small cell lung cancer.

Points on this clonotype: A much larger clone differs from this one at a single base, so this may be a read error. The rearrangement uses TRBV5-1 and TRBJ1-1, with TRBD1 matching over 9 bases. This CDR3 has 15 residues. The J segment lost 10 bases and the V segment lost 4 bases, leaving 14 bases of the junction unmatched. Germline CDR1 reads SGHRS; CDR2 reads YFSETQ. CDR3 region: CASSPVGTGREGAFF. Here the CDR3 DNA reads TGCGCCAGCAGCCCGGTCGGGACAGGGAGGGAAGGAGCTTTCTTT.

This clonotype is categorized as medium-sized. The rearrangement uses TRBV19 and TRBJ1-5; D is unresolved. The V end lost 10 bases, the J end lost 0 bases, and 10 bases lay between the germline ends. The CDR3 sequence is 13 residues long. Germline V gene lookup returns CDR1 LNHDA and CDR2 SQIVND (reference sequence). The CDR3 nucleotides are TGTGCCACTTCCGGACCTAGCAATCAGCCCCAGCATTTT. Protein sequence: CATSGPSNQPQHF.

This clonotype was detected ten times or more. The CDR3 DNA reads as TGTGCCAGTAACCACCCGGGACAGGGGATCCACGAGCAGTACTTC. It is translated as CASNHPGQGIHEQYF. The genes are TRBV19 and TRBJ2-7; the match to TRBD1 covers 10 bases. CDR1 LNHDA and CDR2 SQIVND come from the germline V gene (reference sequence). After removal of 7 bases from V and 5 bases from J, the junction contained 11 bases not matched to a gene. The CDR3 is 15 residues long. The full variable domain, with the rest looked up from reference TRBV19 and TRBJ2-7, is DGGITQSPKYLFRKEGQNVTLSCEQNLNHDAMYWYRQDPGQGLRLIYYSQIVNDFQKGDIAEGYSVSREKKESFPLTVTSAQKNPTAFYLCASNHPGQGIHEQYFGPGTRLTVT.

With respect to this clonotype: A much larger clone differs from this one at a single base, so this may be a read error. The chain uses TRBV5-1 and TRBJ2-2; 10 nucleotides agree with TRBD1. This CDR3 has 15 amino acids. J lost 7 bases, V lost 7 bases, and 10 bases had no gene match. Germline assignment: CDR1 SGHRS and CDR2 YFSETQ. The CDR3 coding sequence is TGCGCCAGCGGTTTGACAGGGGGCTCGGGCGGGGAGCTGTTTTTT. Amino acids: CASGLTGGSGGELFF. Supplemented by reference TRBV5-1 and TRBJ2-2, the full variable domain reads KAGVTQTPRYLIKTRGQQVTLSCSPISGHRSVSWYQQTPGQGLQFLFEYFSETQRNKGNFPGRFSGRQFSNSRSEMNVSTLELGDSALYLCASGLTGGSGGELFFGEGSRLTVL.

The rearrangement joins TRBV20-1 to TRBJ2-5, with 13 positions matching TRBD2. This CDR3 spans 14 amino acids. Germline values: CDR1 DFQATT, CDR2 SNEGSKA (reference sequence). The V and J ends lost 1 base and 4 bases, in that order; junction bases with no gene match: 0. CDR3 DNA: TGCAGTGCTAGAGGGACTAGCGGGAGAGAGACCCAGTACTTC. Translating gives CSARGTSGRETQYF.

This clonotype occurred a few times. A much larger clone differs by one base, so this may be a read error. The CDR3 does not end in the conserved phenylalanine or tryptophan, so this is likely a read error. The chain links TRBV20-1 to TRBJ2-3; D remains ambiguous. Trimming stripped 3 bases from V and 4 bases from J, with 8 bases between. CDR3 size: 12 residues. Germline CDR1 is DFQATT and CDR2 is SNEGSKA (reference sequence). CDR3 in DNA: TGCAGTGCTAGCCTAGAGGCAGATACGCAGTATCTT. This encodes CSASLEADTQYL.

This clonotype showed up just a few times. The rearrangement joins TRBV5-4 to TRBJ1-4; D ambiguous. V was trimmed by 3 bases and J by 6 bases, leaving 9 bases between them. CDR1 and CDR2 (germline): SGHNT, YYREEE (reference sequence). This CDR3 is 13 amino acids long. The CDR3 loop is CASSSTKYEKLFF. The CDR3 DNA is TGTGCCAGCAGCTCAACCAAATATGAAAAACTGTTTTTT.

This rearrangement joins TRBV7-3 to TRBJ1-1; D remains ambiguous. Germline V gene lookup returns CDR1 SGHTA and CDR2 FQGTGA. With 0 bases removed from V and 2 bases from J, the gap between germline ends came to 7 bases. The CDR3 sequence is 14 residues long. The CDR3 spells CASSLTGINTEAFF. The CDR3 region has the DNA TGTGCCAGCAGCTTAACGGGGATCAACACTGAAGCTTTCTTT.

This clonotype was seen a handful of times. This may come from a read error, since a much larger clone is one base off. The chain combines TRBV14 with TRBJ1-6, with a possible D match to TRBD1 (5 bases). The CDR3 consists of 15 residues. Per the germline V gene, CDR1 is SGHDN and CDR2 is FVKESK. The V end was cut by 5 bases, the J end by 8 bases, with 16 bases between. CDR3 coding DNA: TGTGCCAGCAGCGCTCCATCAGGGCTTGATTCACCCCTCCACTTT. This codes for CASSAPSGLDSPLHF.

This clonotype appeared many times. At one end the junction does not follow the germline gene, possibly because of a read error. This chain joins TRBV7-7 and TRBJ2-2; 8 nucleotides align to TRBD1. The CDR3 runs 15 residues. Germline V gives CDR1 SSHAT, CDR2 FNYEAQ (reference sequence). CDR3 coding DNA: TGTGCTAGCAGTCCGGACAGGGCGAACACCGGGGAGCTGTTTTTT. This codes for CASSPDRANTGELFF.

This clonotype was observed at least ten times. This chain connects TRBV9 to TRBJ2-3; 11 bases line up with TRBD2. The length of the CDR3 is 16 residues. V dropped 2 bases and J dropped 2; count of bases not matched to a gene: 4. Germline V gene lookup returns CDR1 SGDLS and CDR2 YYNGEE. This CDR3 reads CASSVTSGGDTDTQYF. CDR3 coding DNA: TGTGCCAGCAGCGTCACTAGCGGGGGTGACACAGATACGCAGTATTTT.

There are many counts of this clonotype. V and J are TRBV3-1 and TRBJ2-3; either TRBD1 or TRBD2 may fit D (6 bases each). The CDR3 extends over 15 amino acids. Germline V gives CDR1 LGHDT, CDR2 YNNKEL (reference sequence). The ends were cut back, 3 bases at V and 0 bases at J, with 10 bases in the middle. The CDR3 bases are TGTGCCAGCAGCCACGGGGGCCTAAGCACAGATACGCAGTATTTT. This encodes CASSHGGLSTDTQYF.

The table lists this clonotype with many counts. The rearrangement links TRBV20-1 to TRBJ2-7; maybe TRBD2 (6 bases). Deletions cut 5 bases from V and 1 base from J, with 18 bases between. Germline V gene lookup returns CDR1 DFQATT and CDR2 SNEGSKA (reference sequence). CDR3 length: 15 amino acids. The CDR3 nucleotides read TGCAGTGCTCAAAGATCCAGGGCGGGGTCCTACGAGCAGTACTTC. Amino acid sequence: CSAQRSRAGSYEQYF.

This clonotype was counted at least ten times. The chain links TRBV5-1 to TRBJ2-2; no reliable D call. The germline V gene has CDR1 SGHRS and CDR2 YFSETQ. Trimming took off 0 bases at V and 1 base at J, with 4 bases between the two ends. The CDR3 is made up of 14 amino acids. CDR3 DNA: TGCGCCAGCAGCTTGGAGCTGAACACCGGGGAGCTGTTTTTT. Protein sequence: CASSLELNTGELFF.

The rearrangement uses TRBV19 and TRBJ1-1; 8 nucleotides align to TRBD1. The CDR3 runs to 15 residues. CDR1 and CDR2 from the germline V gene are LNHDA and SQIVND (reference sequence). Trimming cost V 3 bases and J 3 bases; bases outside gene matches: 6. Here the CDR3 DNA reads TGTGCCAGTAGTATTTCGGTACAGGGGGACACTGAAGCTTTCTTT. As protein: CASSISVQGDTEAFF.

By share of the sample, this clonotype is large. The chain couples TRBV6-5 to TRBJ2-7, with 11 bases matching TRBD1. Germline V lookup: CDR1 MNHEY, CDR2 SVGAGI. The trim removed 2 bases at V and 3 bases at J, leaving 0 bases unmatched. The CDR3 runs to 14 residues. This CDR3 is CASSYGTGGYEQYF. CDR3 DNA sequence: TGTGCCAGCAGTTACGGGACAGGGGGCTACGAGCAGTACTTC.

This chain connects TRBV5-8 to TRBJ1-1; D is unclear. This CDR3 has 12 residues. The V end was cut by 1 base, the J end by 10 bases, with 11 bases between. CDR1 is SGHTS and CDR2 is YDEGEE in the germline V gene. DNA for the CDR3: TGTGCCAGCAGCTTGCCCCCCCAAGTAGCTTTCTTT. This translates into CASSLPPQVAFF.

As regards this clonotype: With a much larger clone just one base away, this may be a read error. The rearrangement joins TRBV13 to TRBJ2-7; TRBD1 is a possible D gene (6 bases). The CDR3 covers 16 residues. CDR1 and CDR2 (germline): PRHDT, FYEKMQ (reference sequence). CDR3 DNA sequence: TGTGCCATCAGCTCCAGGGGAGTCGGGAACTCCTACGAGCAGTACTTC. Amino acids: CAISSRGVGNSYEQYF.

As to this clonotype: Just one base apart from a much larger clone, this may be a read error. CDR3 sequence (DNA): TGTGCCAGCAGTATCCGATGGGGCGCAAATCAGCCCCAGCATTTT. It codes for CASSIRWGANQPQHF. This chain joins TRBV12-3 or TRBV12-4 and TRBJ1-5; a weak D match, TRBD1 (5 bases). The CDR3 is 15 amino acids. V lost 5 bases and J lost 4, with 15 bases in between.

This clonotype was observed at least ten times. V is TRBV11-2 and J is TRBJ1-2; D ambiguous. V lost 1 base to trimming and J lost 4 bases, with 16 bases between them. Per the germline V gene, CDR1 is SGHAT and CDR2 is FQNNGV. CDR3 length equals 16 residues. CDR3 nucleotide sequence: TGTGCCAGCAGCTTAGGAACGGCCCCTGGCCCCTATGGCTACACCTTC. Encoded protein: CASSLGTAPGPYGYTF.

This clonotype counts as medium-sized. The CDR3 sequence is CAWSEQGFMGDEQYF. CDR3 DNA: TGTGCCTGGAGTGAGCAGGGGTTCATGGGTGACGAGCAGTACTTC. The V gene is TRBV30, the J gene TRBJ2-7; D possibly corresponds to TRBD1 (6 bases). The germline V gene has CDR1 GTSNPN and CDR2 SVGIG (reference sequence). The CDR3 extends over 15 amino acids. Trimming took off 1 base at V and 5 bases at J, with 18 bases between the two ends.

This clonotype occurred many times. The genes are TRBV28 and TRBJ1-2; the D gene is possibly TRBD1 (6 bases). CDR3 length: 15 residues. Germline V gene lookup returns CDR1 MDHEN and CDR2 SYDVKM. Trimming left V 6 bases short and J 3 bases short, with 17 bases between. The CDR3 DNA follows: TGTGCCAGCAGGGGCGGCGGACAGACCGACTATGGCTACACCTTC. Protein sequence: CASRGGGQTDYGYTF.

In the case of this clonotype: Possible read error: a much larger clone is one base away. The chain employs TRBV7-3 and TRBJ2-3; D not resolved. From germline, CDR1 is SGHTA and CDR2 FQGTGA. The V end was cut by 7 bases, the J end by 5 bases, with 10 bases between. CDR3 length: 12 amino acids. The CDR3 reads CASISLGDTQYF. In nucleotides, the CDR3 is TGTGCCAGCATCTCACTTGGAGATACGCAGTATTTT.

The chain has TRBV7-3 and TRBJ1-1; the D gene is possibly TRBD1 (6 bases). There are 16 residues in the CDR3. Trimming left V 0 bases short and J 4 bases short, with 15 bases between. Germline CDR1 reads SGHTA; CDR2 reads FQGTGA. The CDR3 is CASSLTRGGPGTEAFF. In nucleotides, the CDR3 is TGTGCCAGCAGCTTAACGCGGGGGGGCCCGGGCACTGAAGCTTTCTTT.

Sample share makes this clonotype medium-sized. V usage is TRBV19 and J usage is TRBJ2-7; TRBD2 matches at 11 bases. The J segment lost 4 bases and the V segment lost 3 bases, leaving 5 bases of the junction unmatched. Per the germline V gene, CDR1 is LNHDA and CDR2 is SQIVND (reference sequence). The CDR3 is 15 amino acids. CDR3 DNA sequence: TGTGCCAGTAGTATGGGACTAGCGGACCGTTACGAGCAGTACTTC. Residues: CASSMGLADRYEQYF. Filled out from reference TRBV19 and TRBJ2-7, the complete variable domain reads DGGITQSPKYLFRKEGQNVTLSCEQNLNHDAMYWYRQDPGQGLRLIYYSQIVNDFQKGDIAEGYSVSREKKESFPLTVTSAQKNPTAFYLCASSMGLADRYEQYFGPGTRLTVT.

This clonotype appeared many times. J is TRBJ2-1 and V is TRBV20-1, with D perhaps TRBD2 (6 bases). Germline-derived CDR1 and CDR2 are DFQATT and SNEGSKA (reference sequence). CDR3 length: 14 amino acids. V lost 3 bases and J 10 bases, leaving 19 bases between the germline ends. The DNA of the CDR3 is TGCAGTGCTAGCGAGGTAGCGGCGACCGGGGAGCAGTTCTTC. Protein sequence: CSASEVAATGEQFF.

A note on this clonotype: This sequence may be a read error, since a much larger clone differs from it by one base. CDR3 amino acids: CARSLEGLAGVYEQYF. The CDR3, as DNA: TGTGCCAGGAGCTTAGAGGGACTAGCGGGAGTATACGAGCAGTACTTC. V and J are TRBV7-9 and TRBJ2-7; the match to TRBD2 covers 14 bases. The CDR3 has 16 residues. Germline V CDR1 and CDR2: SEHNR, FQNEAQ (reference sequence).

In the case of this clonotype: Since no conserved phenylalanine or tryptophan closes the CDR3, a read error is the likely cause. The rearrangement joins TRBV24-1 to TRBJ2-7, with 8 bases identical to TRBD1. V lost 4 bases, J lost 6 bases, and 4 bases stayed unmatched. This CDR3 contains 13 residues. Germline values: CDR1 KGHDR, CDR2 SFDVKD. In DNA form, the CDR3 reads TGTGCCACCAGTGACCGGACAGGGATCGAGCAGTACATT. Its protein is CATSDRTGIEQYI.